This T cell receptor (beta chain) comes out of a study of shared clonotypes between healthy human individuals. TCRdb keeps only in-frame clones here, not all; method: immunoSEQ multiplex PCR. The sample consists of over 850,000 clones, 75% to 80% of them appearing once. All donors qualified as healthy HIV-negative adults and had experienced no recent acute infections or vaccinations. The CDR3 has 15 amino acids. Trimming at V came to 4 bases and at J to 6 bases, leaving 8 bases not matched to a gene. Germline CDR1 and CDR2: SEHNR and FQNEAQ (reference sequence). This clone came up a few times. The sequence derives from a man in his late teens or twenties in good health. Some clones in this sample may be carry-over from other donors' samples. The chain joins TRBV7-9 to TRBJ2-7; 11 bases are shared with TRBD2. The sample was memory CD4+ T cells from PBMCs. The sample's subset: CD45RA-negative fraction. Here the CDR3 reads CASSSLAGGLGEQYF. In DNA form, the CDR3 reads TGTGCCAGCAGCTCCTTAGCGGGAGGGCTGGGCGAGCAGTACTTC.